What follows are 10 T cell receptor beta chains derived from one specimen sequenced in a study of cytotoxic CD8 clonotypes in ibrutinib-treated CLL (dated by TCRdb to the early 2020s). Libraries were prepared through the immunoSEQ multiplex PCR assay. Sourced from immuneACCESS, this table was stored by TCRdb with only in-frame sequences that have V and J called. A share of the clones is absent; for the studies checked, an unresolved V gene accounts for under half, and the remainder has no known explanation. The sample table records around 300,000 clones; about 80% of these occur just once. Of the sample, over 5.5% is held by the ten largest clones. This specimen consisted of PBMCs, obtained before ibrutinib treatment. These TCRs come from a human donor with chronic lymphocytic leukemia.

The chain combines TRBV29-1 with TRBJ1-1; tentatively, D is TRBD1 (6 bases). This CDR3 has 14 residues. V lost 6 bases to trimming and J lost 1 base, with 15 bases between them. Germline lookup yields CDR1 SQVTM and CDR2 ANQGSEA. CDR3 nucleotides: TGCAGCGTGCGCGTGACAGGAGAGAACACTGAAGCTTTCTTT. It is translated as CSVRVTGENTEAFF.

This rearrangement joins TRBV7-2 to TRBJ2-5, with D perhaps TRBD1 or TRBD2 (6 bases each). Germline V gene sequence: CDR1 SGHTA, CDR2 FQGNSA. Trimming took off 5 bases at V and 2 bases at J, with 15 bases between the two ends. The CDR3 has 15 residues. The DNA of the CDR3 is TGTGCCAGCAGCCTCGGCGGAGGGGGGCAAGAGACCCAGTACTTC. Translating it yields CASSLGGGGQETQYF.

V and J are TRBV18 and TRBJ2-7; D not resolved. This CDR3 is built from 14 residues. Germline CDR1 and CDR2: KGHSH and LQKENI. Between the trimmed V and J ends, which lost 0 bases and 6 bases, there was a span of 12 bases. In DNA form, the CDR3 reads TGTGCCAGCTCACCACCCCCAGGCCGCTCCGAGCAGTACTTC. It is translated as CASSPPPGRSEQYF.

The chain uses TRBV6-1 and TRBJ1-1, with 7 bases matching TRBD1. J was trimmed by 0 bases and V by 7 bases; bases with no gene match: 5. Germline V gene data show CDR1 as MNHNS and CDR2 as SASEGT. This CDR3 comprises 14 residues. In nucleotides, the CDR3 is TGTGCCAGCACTACGGACAGGCTGAACACTGAAGCTTTCTTT. Translating it yields CASTTDRLNTEAFF.

The chain's CDR3 is CASSLGGDTNTGELFF. CDR3 in DNA: TGCGCCAGCAGTCTCGGAGGGGACACGAACACCGGGGAGCTGTTTTTT. V usage is TRBV5-1 and J usage is TRBJ2-2; D is perhaps TRBD1 or TRBD2 (6 bases each). The length of the CDR3 is 16 residues. Germline V gene lookup returns CDR1 SGHRS and CDR2 YFSETQ. Deletions cut 5 bases from V and 0 bases from J, with 14 bases between.

The rearrangement joins TRBV6-5 to TRBJ2-1; no firm D call. This CDR3 comprises 12 residues. Trimming pared 3 bases from V and 8 bases from J, leaving 8 bases between. Germline V CDR1 and CDR2: MNHEY, SVGAGI. The CDR3 DNA reads as TGTGCCAGCAGTTATAATCGGGATGAGCAGTTCTTC. This translates into CASSYNRDEQFF.

The chain uses TRBV5-1 and TRBJ1-1; possible D gene TRBD1, 6 bases. The CDR3 totals 14 residues. Trimming took off 3 bases at V and 1 base at J, with 10 bases between the two ends. The germline gives CDR1 SGHRS, CDR2 YFSETQ. CDR3 protein: CASSSTTGNTEAFF. Written as DNA, the CDR3 is TGCGCCAGCAGCTCCACGACAGGGAACACTGAAGCTTTCTTT.

The rearrangement links TRBV5-6 to TRBJ1-2; D is uncertain. Between the trimmed V and J ends, which lost 0 bases and 3 bases, there was a span of 9 bases. The CDR3 runs to 14 residues. Germline lookup yields CDR1 SGHDT and CDR2 YYEEEE. The CDR3 region has the DNA TGTGCCAGCAGCTTGGAGCCCCGCGACTATGGCTACACCTTC. Amino acids: CASSLEPRDYGYTF. The variable domain in full, completed from reference TRBV5-6 and TRBJ1-2, reads DAGVTQSPTHLIKTRGQQVTLRCSPKSGHDTVSWYQQALGQGPQFIFQYYEEEERQRGNFPDRFSGHQFPNYSSELNVNALLLGDSALYLCASSLEPRDYGYTFGSGTRLTVV.

This clone was observed a handful of times. The chain carries TRBV2 and TRBJ2-2, with D possibly matching TRBD2 (5 bases). Germline V gene sequence: CDR1 SNHLY, CDR2 FYNNEI. The CDR3 consists of 14 residues. V lost 4 bases and J lost 7, with 13 bases in between. The CDR3 sequence is CASSVRPGDGELFF. CDR3 in DNA: TGTGCCAGCAGTGTTCGCCCCGGGGACGGGGAGCTGTTTTTT.

V usage is TRBV25-1 and J usage is TRBJ1-2, with D possibly TRBD1 on 5 matching bases. Looked up from germline, CDR1 is MGHDK and CDR2 is SYGVNS. This CDR3 is 13 amino acids long. Between the trimmed V and J ends, which lost 5 bases and 4 bases, there was a span of 11 bases. The CDR3 protein is CASSQGLGYGYTF. As DNA, the CDR3 is TGTGCCAGCAGTCAGGGTCTGGGCTATGGCTACACCTTC.